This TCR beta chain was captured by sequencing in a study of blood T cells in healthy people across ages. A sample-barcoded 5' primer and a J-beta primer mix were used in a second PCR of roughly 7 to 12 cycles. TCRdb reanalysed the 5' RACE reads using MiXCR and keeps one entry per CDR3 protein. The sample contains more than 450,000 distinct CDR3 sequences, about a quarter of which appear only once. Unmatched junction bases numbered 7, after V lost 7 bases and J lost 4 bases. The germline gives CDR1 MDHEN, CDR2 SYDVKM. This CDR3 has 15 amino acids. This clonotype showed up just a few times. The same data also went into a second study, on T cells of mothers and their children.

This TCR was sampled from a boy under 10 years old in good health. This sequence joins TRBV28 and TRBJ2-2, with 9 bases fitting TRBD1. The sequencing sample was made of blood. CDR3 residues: CASTTQGASTGELFF. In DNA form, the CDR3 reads TGTGCCAGCACCACACAGGGGGCCAGCACCGGGGAGCTGTTTTTT.